The 9 T cell receptor beta chains listed next were all sequenced from one sample in a study of response to subunit inactivated influenza vaccine. One entry per CDR3 protein, called by TCRdb with MiXCR from the RT-PCR reads. The table records 450,000 to 700,000 distinct CDR3 sequences, about 14% of them present only once. Sequencing used PBMCs from blood, obtained roughly 13 days after vaccination. These receptor sequences come from a man aged 45-65 years who received an inactivated influenza vaccine.

This chain's CDR3 is CASSQGNLGTGELFF. The CDR3 nucleotides are TGTGCCAGCAGTCAGGGAAACTTGGGCACCGGGGAGCTGTTTTTT. V usage is TRBV6-2 or TRBV6-3 and J usage is TRBJ2-2; D is possibly TRBD1 (5 bases). The CDR3 contains 15 residues. Trimming removed 5 bases at V and 4 bases at J, with 14 bases between. Germline assignment: CDR1 MNHEY and CDR2 SVGEGT.

This rearrangement joins TRBV7-8 to TRBJ2-1; D uncertain. Germline lookup yields CDR1 SGHVS and CDR2 FQNEAQ. This CDR3 has 17 residues. V dropped 2 bases and J dropped 2 bases, with 16 bases sitting between them. CDR3 in amino acids: CASSLQPRAATYNEQFF. The CDR3 bases are TGTGCCAGCAGCTTACAACCCCGGGCGGCCACCTACAATGAGCAGTTCTTC.

The CDR3, as DNA: TGTGCCAGCAGCGTGCGGGGTGGGGAGACCCAGTACTTC. Translated: CASSVRGGETQYF. The J gene is TRBJ2-5, the V gene TRBV5-4; tentative D call: TRBD2 (6 bases). V was cut by 4 bases and J by 5 bases, with 12 bases left in between. Germline V lookup: CDR1 SGHNT, CDR2 YYREEE (reference sequence). This CDR3 is built from 13 residues.

This clonotype was observed a handful of times. This chain uses TRBV5-1 with TRBJ2-5, with D possibly TRBD1 on 6 matching bases. Trimming shortened V by 0 bases and J by 2 bases, and 14 bases separated the two germline ends. This CDR3 has 16 residues. Germline CDR1 and CDR2: SGHRS and YFSETQ. The CDR3 loop reads CASSLGTGTSQETQYF. The CDR3 nucleotides are TGCGCCAGCAGCTTGGGGACCGGGACAAGTCAAGAGACCCAGTACTTC.

The CDR3 protein is CASSPSDRVSYEQYF. The DNA for the CDR3 is TGTGCCAGTAGTCCCTCCGACAGGGTATCCTACGAGCAGTACTTC. V is TRBV19 and J is TRBJ2-7, with 7 nucleotides matching TRBD1. Germline V gene lookup returns CDR1 LNHDA and CDR2 SQIVND (reference sequence). The CDR3 runs to 15 residues. V trimming: 5 bases; J trimming: 1 base; junction bases outside the gene matches: 8.

The V call is TRBV20-1, the J call TRBJ1-3; D ambiguous. The CDR3 is 10 residues long. Trimming shortened V by 3 bases and J by 11 bases, and 8 bases separated the two germline ends. The germline gives CDR1 DFQATT, CDR2 SNEGSKA (reference sequence). CDR3: CSARKGAIYF. The CDR3 DNA is TGCAGTGCTAGGAAGGGCGCCATATATTTT.

This clonotype was seen more than once but under ten times. The rearrangement joins TRBV24-1 to TRBJ2-1, with 12 nucleotides matching TRBD2. J gave up 4 bases and V 0 bases, and 3 bases lay outside the gene matches. Germline CDR1 is KGHDR and CDR2 is SFDVKD. The CDR3 runs 17 residues. The CDR3 here is CATSDLLTSGGYNEQFF. The CDR3, as DNA: TGTGCCACCAGTGATTTGTTGACTAGCGGGGGTTACAATGAGCAGTTCTTC.

The chain recombines TRBV4-2 with TRBJ2-2; 8 bases are a match to TRBD1. This CDR3 is built from 14 residues. Germline lookup yields CDR1 LGHNA and CDR2 YNFKEQ. V trimming: 4 bases; J trimming: 8 bases; junction bases outside the gene matches: 6. CDR3 DNA: TGTGCCAGCAGCCCACCGGGACAGGCGGGGGAGCTGTTTTTT. This sequence encodes CASSPPGQAGELFF.

The chain has TRBV10-3 and TRBJ2-7; D possibly corresponds to TRBD1 (5 bases). V shed 3 bases and J shed 4 bases, with 10 bases lying between them. This CDR3 region has 13 residues. Germline lookup yields CDR1 ENHRY and CDR2 SYGVKD. CDR3 coding DNA: TGTGCCATCAGTGATGCCCAGGGTTACGAGCAGTACTTC. It encodes CAISDAQGYEQYF.